This TCR beta chain was recorded in a study of T cell responses to AZD1222 COVID-19 vaccine. Overall study context: Second-dose intervals of approximately 4 or approximately 12 weeks were pooled. Study conclusions and caveats: The donor group comprised mostly white British people and more females; the analysis possibly underestimated clonal diversity. Vaccination with two AZD1222 doses was followed by a rise in Spike-specific TCR breadth and depth. Repertoire samples came only from after the peak T cell response.

TCRdb keeps only in-frame clones here, not all; method: immunoSEQ multiplex PCR. Of 130,000 to 150,000 clones in the sample, 88% are singletons; the top ten hold approximately 2.1%. Concerning this clone itself: Its specificity is unknown.

V was cut by 0 bases and J by 5 bases, with 2 bases left in between. The germline CDR1 and CDR2 sequences are SGHDT and YYEEEE. This CDR3 is 12 amino acids long. The J gene is TRBJ1-4, the V gene TRBV5-6; no clear D gene. This clonotype originated in an adult in good health. Sample: peripheral blood, taken on day 0 of AZD1222 vaccination. Here the CDR3 DNA reads TGTGCCAGCAGCTTGGGGAATGAAAAACTGTTTTTT. This sequence encodes CASSLGNEKLFF.